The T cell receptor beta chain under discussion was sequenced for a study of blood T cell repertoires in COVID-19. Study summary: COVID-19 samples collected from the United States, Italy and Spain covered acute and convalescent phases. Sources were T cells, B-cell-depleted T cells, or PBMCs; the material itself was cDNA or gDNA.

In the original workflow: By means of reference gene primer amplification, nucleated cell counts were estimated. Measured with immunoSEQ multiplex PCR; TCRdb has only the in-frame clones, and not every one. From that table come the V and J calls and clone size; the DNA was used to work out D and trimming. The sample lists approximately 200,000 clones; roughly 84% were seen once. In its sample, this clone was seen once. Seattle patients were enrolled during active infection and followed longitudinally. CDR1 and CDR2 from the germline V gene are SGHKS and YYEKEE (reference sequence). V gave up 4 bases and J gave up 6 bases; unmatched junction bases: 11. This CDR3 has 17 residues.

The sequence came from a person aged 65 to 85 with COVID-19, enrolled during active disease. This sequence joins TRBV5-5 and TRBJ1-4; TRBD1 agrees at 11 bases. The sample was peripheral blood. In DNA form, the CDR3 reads TGTGCCAGCAGCGAGACCGGGACAGGGGGTTCAGATGAAAAACTGTTTTTT. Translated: CASSETGTGGSDEKLFF.